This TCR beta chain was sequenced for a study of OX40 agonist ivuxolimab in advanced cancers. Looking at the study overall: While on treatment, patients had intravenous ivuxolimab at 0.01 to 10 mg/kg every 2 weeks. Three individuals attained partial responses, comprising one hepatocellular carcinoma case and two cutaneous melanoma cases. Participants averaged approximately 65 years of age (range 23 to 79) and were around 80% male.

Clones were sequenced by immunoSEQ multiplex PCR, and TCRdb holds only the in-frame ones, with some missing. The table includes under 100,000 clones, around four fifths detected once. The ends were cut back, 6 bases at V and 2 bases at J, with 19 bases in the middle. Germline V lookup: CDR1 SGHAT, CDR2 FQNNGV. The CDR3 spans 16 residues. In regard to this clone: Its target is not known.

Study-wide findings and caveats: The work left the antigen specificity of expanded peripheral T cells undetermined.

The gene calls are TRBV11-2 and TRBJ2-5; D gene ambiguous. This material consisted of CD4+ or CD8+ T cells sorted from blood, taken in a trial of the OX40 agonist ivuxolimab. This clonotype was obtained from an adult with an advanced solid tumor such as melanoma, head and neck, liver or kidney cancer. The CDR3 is CASSAPRVIYQETQYF. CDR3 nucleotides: TGTGCCAGCAGTGCGCCTAGGGTCATTTATCAAGAGACCCAGTACTTC.